The rows below give T cell receptor beta chains drawn from one sample of a study of human T cells and chemical hapten exposure. Via MiXCR, TCRdb re-called the RACE reads, giving one row per CDR3 protein. The table records fewer than 130,000 distinct CDR3 sequences, approximately 11% of them present only once. The specimen was whole blood, collected in connection with sensitization to the hapten diphenylcyclopropenone (DPC). The receptors come from a woman aged 40 to 50 with alopecia areata. Some clones in this sample may be carry-over from other donors' samples. CDR3s include the opening cysteine and the closing phenylalanine or tryptophan. A D gene is named only where the DNA matches it firmly. Expanded clones are given a class, and other clones once, few, many or no size at all.

d_gene: .
v_gene: TRBV20-1
abundance: many
j_gene: TRBJ1-5
CDR3aa: CSAPSTTAQHF
CDR3nt: TGCAGTGCTCCCTCCACAACGGCCCAGCATTTT

d_gene: TRBD1
v_gene: TRBV6-2/TRBV6-3
abundance: few
j_gene: TRBJ1-1
CDR3aa: CASSPYPTGTGGRRAFF
CDR3nt: TGTGCCAGCAGTCCCTACCCAACCGGGACAGGGGGCCGGCGAGCTTTCTTT

d_gene: .
v_gene: TRBV29-1
abundance: many
j_gene: TRBJ2-3
CDR3aa: CSVEAPDRYTDTQYF
CDR3nt: TGCAGCGTTGAAGCCCCGGACAGATACACAGATACGCAGTATTTT

d_gene: .
v_gene: TRBV20-1
abundance: .
j_gene: TRBJ1-2
CDR3aa: CSASRGGRANYGYTF
CDR3nt: TGCAGTGCTAGTCGGGGGGGCAGAGCTAACTATGGCTACACCTTC

d_gene: .
v_gene: TRBV25-1
abundance: few
j_gene: TRBJ2-7
CDR3aa: CASSAQTGINEQYF
CDR3nt: TGTGCCAGCAGTGCTCAAACAGGGATAAACGAGCAGTACTTC

d_gene: .
v_gene: TRBV28
abundance: .
j_gene: TRBJ2-2
CDR3aa: CASSLSTRSGELFF
CDR3nt: TGTGCCAGCAGTTTATCCACTAGATCCGGGGAGCTGTTTTTT

d_gene: TRBD1
v_gene: TRBV19
abundance: .
j_gene: TRBJ2-2
CDR3aa: CASSLDRGRNTGELFF
CDR3nt: TGTGCCAGTAGTTTAGACAGGGGGCGGAACACCGGGGAGCTGTTTTTT

d_gene: .
v_gene: TRBV28
abundance: .
j_gene: TRBJ2-4
CDR3aa: CASSTPTGRAYF
CDR3nt: TGTGCCAGCAGTACCCCGACAGGGAGGGCTTACTTC

d_gene: .
v_gene: TRBV28
abundance: few
j_gene: TRBJ2-5
CDR3aa: CASSHGLQETQYF
CDR3nt: TGTGCCAGCAGTCACGGCCTACAAGAGACCCAGTACTTC

d_gene: TRBD2
v_gene: TRBV12-3/TRBV12-4
abundance: few
j_gene: TRBJ2-7
CDR3aa: CASSRGGAASYEQYF
CDR3nt: TGTGCCAGCAGCCGCGGGGGAGCGGCCTCCTACGAGCAGTACTTC

d_gene: .
v_gene: TRBV27
abundance: medium-sized
j_gene: TRBJ2-2
CDR3aa: CASSLAPTGELFF
CDR3nt: TGTGCCAGCAGCCTGGCGCCCACCGGGGAGCTGTTTTTT

d_gene: TRBD2
v_gene: TRBV10-2
abundance: many
j_gene: TRBJ2-1
CDR3aa: CASGGRTVDNEQFF
CDR3nt: TGCGCCAGCGGCGGGAGGACCGTGGACAATGAGCAGTTCTTC

d_gene: .
v_gene: TRBV7-2
abundance: many
j_gene: TRBJ2-7
CDR3aa: CASSSRGPSSYEQYF
CDR3nt: TGTGCCAGCAGCTCCCGAGGACCCAGCTCCTACGAGCAGTACTTC

d_gene: .
v_gene: TRBV20-1
abundance: many
j_gene: TRBJ1-2
CDR3aa: CSAGGGPGANYGYTF
CDR3nt: TGCAGTGCTGGAGGGGGACCAGGTGCCAACTATGGCTACACCTTC

d_gene: .
v_gene: TRBV30
abundance: .
j_gene: TRBJ1-2
CDR3aa: CAWSPVSYGYTF
CDR3nt: TGTGCCTGGAGCCCTGTCTCCTATGGCTACACCTTC

d_gene: .
v_gene: TRBV4-2
abundance: many
j_gene: TRBJ1-2
CDR3aa: CASSRRGSDANYGYTF
CDR3nt: TGTGCCAGCAGCCGTAGGGGGAGCGATGCTAACTATGGCTACACCTTC

d_gene: .
v_gene: TRBV6-2/TRBV6-3
abundance: .
j_gene: TRBJ2-7
CDR3aa: CASSHTAYEQYF
CDR3nt: TGTGCCAGCAGTCACACAGCGTACGAGCAGTACTTC

d_gene: TRBD2
v_gene: TRBV6-6
abundance: many
j_gene: TRBJ2-3
CDR3aa: CASRPRGSGGTDTQYF
CDR3nt: TGTGCCAGCAGGCCCCGGGGTAGCGGGGGCACAGATACGCAGTATTTT

d_gene: .
v_gene: TRBV12-3/TRBV12-4
abundance: .
j_gene: TRBJ2-2
CDR3aa: CATWALLNTGELFF
CDR3nt: TGTGCCACCTGGGCCTTGCTGAACACCGGGGAGCTGTTTTTT

d_gene: .
v_gene: TRBV7-2
abundance: .
j_gene: TRBJ2-5
CDR3aa: CASSSQGEGRETQYF
CDR3nt: TGTGCCAGCAGCTCTCAGGGGGAGGGTCGAGAGACCCAGTACTTC

d_gene: TRBD1
v_gene: TRBV29-1
abundance: .
j_gene: TRBJ1-3
CDR3aa: CSAVLTGAGNTIYF
CDR3nt: TGCAGCGCGGTATTGACAGGGGCGGGAAACACCATATATTTT

d_gene: .
v_gene: TRBV12-3/TRBV12-4
abundance: many
j_gene: TRBJ1-5
CDR3aa: CASSLKGWGQPQHF
CDR3nt: TGTGCCAGCAGTTTAAAAGGGTGGGGTCAGCCCCAGCATTTT

d_gene: .
v_gene: TRBV6-2/TRBV6-3
abundance: few
j_gene: TRBJ2-5
CDR3aa: CASSYARGGTQYF
CDR3nt: TGTGCCAGCAGTTACGCGAGAGGTGGGACCCAGTACTTC

d_gene: TRBD2
v_gene: TRBV20-1
abundance: .
j_gene: TRBJ2-7
CDR3aa: CSALSPGGSRSYEQYF
CDR3nt: TGCAGTGCTTTGAGCCCGGGCGGGAGTCGGTCCTACGAGCAGTACTTC

d_gene: .
v_gene: TRBV29-1
abundance: few
j_gene: TRBJ1-2
CDR3aa: CSTDANYGYTF
CDR3nt: TGCAGCACGGACGCTAACTATGGCTACACCTTC

d_gene: .
v_gene: TRBV4-3
abundance: .
j_gene: TRBJ2-2
CDR3aa: CASSQDPGGELFF
CDR3nt: TGCGCCAGCAGCCAAGATCCGGGCGGGGAGCTGTTTTTT

d_gene: .
v_gene: TRBV20-1
abundance: many
j_gene: TRBJ2-1
CDR3aa: CSARAAGTGDNEQFF
CDR3nt: TGCAGTGCCCGGGCGGCCGGGACGGGAGACAATGAGCAGTTCTTC

d_gene: .
v_gene: TRBV7-8
abundance: .
j_gene: TRBJ2-5
CDR3aa: CASSQKPGSSKGTQYF
CDR3nt: TGTGCCAGCAGCCAGAAACCAGGGTCCTCGAAGGGGACCCAGTACTTC

d_gene: .
v_gene: TRBV5-5
abundance: many
j_gene: TRBJ1-1
CDR3aa: CASSLRQGTMNTEAFF
CDR3nt: TGTGCCAGCAGCCTTAGGCAGGGGACCATGAACACTGAAGCTTTCTTT

d_gene: TRBD1
v_gene: TRBV6-5
abundance: many
j_gene: TRBJ2-7
CDR3aa: CASSYGTEFYEQYF
CDR3nt: TGTGCCAGCAGTTACGGGACAGAATTCTACGAGCAGTACTTC

d_gene: .
v_gene: TRBV6-5
abundance: many
j_gene: TRBJ2-7
CDR3aa: CASSPDTYEQYF
CDR3nt: TGTGCCAGCAGCCCCGACACCTACGAGCAGTACTTC

d_gene: TRBD2
v_gene: TRBV20-1
abundance: few
j_gene: TRBJ2-5
CDR3aa: CSAGLAGGPRETQYF
CDR3nt: TGCAGTGCTGGACTAGCGGGAGGGCCGAGAGAGACCCAGTACTTC

d_gene: .
v_gene: TRBV6-6
abundance: few
j_gene: TRBJ1-1
CDR3aa: CASNGRPGGLWAFF
CDR3nt: TGTGCCAGCAACGGGAGGCCCGGGGGGTTGTGGGCTTTCTTT

d_gene: TRBD1
v_gene: TRBV12-3/TRBV12-4
abundance: once
j_gene: TRBJ2-2
CDR3aa: CASRPQGLGGELFF
CDR3nt: TGTGCCAGCAGACCACAGGGGTTGGGCGGGGAGCTGTTTTTT

d_gene: .
v_gene: TRBV20-1
abundance: many
j_gene: TRBJ2-7
CDR3aa: CSARASVSGEQYF
CDR3nt: TGCAGTGCTAGAGCGTCAGTATCTGGCGAGCAGTACTTC

d_gene: TRBD1
v_gene: TRBV6-6
abundance: once
j_gene: TRBJ1-3
CDR3aa: CASSYSPGQENTIYF
CDR3nt: TGTGCCAGCAGTTACTCCCCGGGACAGGAAAACACCATATATTTT

d_gene: .
v_gene: TRBV11-1
abundance: many
j_gene: TRBJ1-6
CDR3aa: CASRATGSNSPLHF
CDR3nt: TGTGCCAGCAGGGCCACGGGGTCCAATTCACCCCTCCACTTT

d_gene: .
v_gene: TRBV19
abundance: many
j_gene: TRBJ2-7
CDR3aa: CASSMEGNRNEQYF
CDR3nt: TGTGCCAGTAGTATGGAGGGTAATCGGAACGAGCAGTACTTC

d_gene: TRBD2
v_gene: TRBV11-2
abundance: few
j_gene: TRBJ2-1
CDR3aa: CASSLDSSGIEQFF
CDR3nt: TGTGCCAGCAGCTTAGACTCTAGCGGGATTGAGCAGTTCTTC

d_gene: TRBD1
v_gene: TRBV19
abundance: few
j_gene: TRBJ2-7
CDR3aa: CASSRAGTGRTEQYF
CDR3nt: TGTGCCAGTAGTCGGGCCGGGACAGGCCGAACCGAGCAGTACTTC

d_gene: .
v_gene: TRBV4-3
abundance: many
j_gene: TRBJ2-1
CDR3aa: CASSQEFGLPNHPFF
CDR3nt: TGCGCCAGCAGCCAAGAATTCGGGCTTCCTAACCACCCGTTCTTC

d_gene: .
v_gene: TRBV5-1
abundance: .
j_gene: TRBJ2-7
CDR3aa: CASSPPSTGCYEQYF
CDR3nt: TGCGCCAGCAGTCCCCCGTCAACAGGGTGCTACGAGCAGTACTTC

d_gene: TRBD2
v_gene: TRBV12-3/TRBV12-4
abundance: few
j_gene: TRBJ2-2
CDR3aa: CASSFNRLAGGWHTGELFF
CDR3nt: TGTGCCAGCAGTTTCAACAGGCTAGCGGGGGGATGGCACACCGGGGAGCTGTTTTTT

d_gene: TRBD1
v_gene: TRBV20-1
abundance: few
j_gene: TRBJ1-3
CDR3aa: CSASGDRISGNTIYF
CDR3nt: TGCAGTGCTAGCGGGGACAGAATCTCTGGAAACACCATATATTTT

d_gene: .
v_gene: TRBV6-4
abundance: few
j_gene: TRBJ1-1
CDR3aa: CASSVTANTEAFF
CDR3nt: TGTGCCAGCAGTGTGACAGCGAACACTGAAGCTTTCTTT

d_gene: .
v_gene: TRBV24-1
abundance: .
j_gene: TRBJ2-7
CDR3aa: CATSETGTNEQYF
CDR3nt: TGTGCCACCAGTGAAACAGGAACAAACGAGCAGTACTTC